The present entry profiles one T cell receptor beta chain with its context. The data were taken from a study of blood T cell repertoires in COVID-19. Germline assignment: CDR1 GTSNPN and CDR2 SVGIG (reference sequence). The CDR3 loop spans 13 amino acids. Trimming took 5 bases from V and 7 from J, leaving 12 bases between them. Sequencing was performed with immunoSEQ multiplex PCR; in TCRdb, only in-frame clones are kept and a portion is missing. The sample has tens of thousands of clones; roughly 85% are singletons. This sequence joins TRBV30 and TRBJ1-6, with D possibly TRBD1 on 6 matching bases. This TCR derives from a human donor in a cohort sampled during active COVID-19. Source material: peripheral blood. CDR3 region: CAWGTTGNSPLHF. The DNA of the CDR3 is TGTGCCTGGGGAACCACAGGGAATTCACCCCTCCACTTT. Drawing the rest from reference TRBV30 and TRBJ1-6, the complete variable domain is SQTIHQWPATLVQPVGSPLSLECTVEGTSNPNLYWYRQAAGRGLQLLFYSVGIGQISSEVPQNLSASRPQDRQFILSSKKLLLSDSGFYLCAWGTTGNSPLHFGNGTRLTVT.